These T cell receptor beta chains were read from a single sample in a study of PD-1 blockade in classical Hodgkin lymphoma. Sequenced by immunoSEQ multiplex PCR; TCRdb stores in-frame clones only, minus some. The sample has about 15,000 clones, roughly 63% seen once. The sample in question was peripheral blood mononuclear cells (PBMCs), obtained before the second cycle of nivolumab. Receptor source: a human donor with classical Hodgkin lymphoma. CDR3s include the opening cysteine and the closing phenylalanine or tryptophan. The D gene is left open where the match is weak. The size entry is marked missing in some rows and otherwise reads once, few, many or a size class.

CDR3 DNA,CDR3 protein,clone size,J gene,V gene,D gene
TGCGCCAGCAGCCATTTGGAGGGTGGGACTAGCGGCTATAGCTCCTACAATGAGCAGTTCTTC,CASSHLEGGTSGYSSYNEQFF,-,TRBJ2-1,TRBV4-1,TRBD2
TGTGCCAGCAGCCCGCTGTCCAGGGGGCCACTCTCCTACGAGCAGTACTTC,CASSPLSRGPLSYEQYF,-,TRBJ2-7,TRBV7-9,TRBD1
TGTGCCAGCAGTGAGAATTGGGCTAGCGGGACTTACAATGAGCAGTTCTTC,CASSENWASGTYNEQFF,-,TRBJ2-1,TRBV25-1,TRBD2
TGTGCCAGCAGTTTCCGGCTAGCGGGCATTAACGAGCAGTACTTC,CASSFRLAGINEQYF,few,TRBJ2-7,TRBV6-5,TRBD2
TGTGCCAGCACCACCACAGGGGCTGAACAGCCCCAGCATTTT,CASTTTGAEQPQHF,-,TRBJ1-5,TRBV5-6,TRBD1
TGTGCCAGCAGCTTGACTCCAAACACCGGGGAGCTGTTTTTT,CASSLTPNTGELFF,-,TRBJ2-2,TRBV7-6,-
TGTGCCAGCAGTCTCAACAGGGGGCGAGGCTACACCTTC,CASSLNRGRGYTF,-,TRBJ1-2,TRBV27,TRBD1
TGCAGTGCCCGAGGCGGGGAGCTGTTTTTT,CSARGGELFF,-,TRBJ2-2,TRBV20-1,-
TGTGCCAGCAGTATCCTAGCGGGAGGGGTGCAGTTCTTC,CASSILAGGVQFF,-,TRBJ2-1,TRBV27,TRBD2
TGTGCCAGCAGCCCCCCCGCCGAGGGAGATACGCAGTATTTT,CASSPPAEGDTQYF,-,TRBJ2-3,TRBV16,-
TGTGCCAGCACAAGGACAGAGGAGTACGAGCAGTACTTC,CASTRTEEYEQYF,-,TRBJ2-7,TRBV2,-
TGTGCCAGCATTAAAGGCTACGAGCAGTACTTC,CASIKGYEQYF,-,TRBJ2-7,TRBV27,-
TGTGCCAGCAGCTTAGAGACAGCCTACAATGAGCAGTTCTTC,CASSLETAYNEQFF,-,TRBJ2-1,TRBV11-2,-
TGCGCCAGCAGTGAGCCTTGGACTAACTATGGCTACACCTTC,CASSEPWTNYGYTF,-,TRBJ1-2,TRBV10-2,-
TGTGCCAGCAGTGAATTCCCAGGGGATCAGCCCCAGCATTTT,CASSEFPGDQPQHF,-,TRBJ1-5,TRBV2,-
TGCGCCAGCAGCTGGGACAGTGTGGGGGAGGGGACCCAGTACTTC,CASSWDSVGEGTQYF,-,TRBJ2-5,TRBV5-1,-
TGTGCCAGTAGTTACGGAGTCTCCTACGAGCAGTACTTC,CASSYGVSYEQYF,few,TRBJ2-7,TRBV19,-
TGTGCCAGCAGCTTAGGAGGCGGAGTGCCAGACTTTTACAATGAGCAGTTCTTC,CASSLGGGVPDFYNEQFF,-,TRBJ2-1,TRBV11-3,-
TGTGCCAGCACCAGGGACCGGAGCTCCTACGAGCAGTACTTC,CASTRDRSSYEQYF,-,TRBJ2-7,TRBV6-6,-
TGTGCCAGCAGCGCAGGGGATCACACTGAAGCTTTCTTT,CASSAGDHTEAFF,-,TRBJ1-1,TRBV11-3,-
TGTGCCAGCAGCTGGGACTACAACTACGAGCAGTACTTC,CASSWDYNYEQYF,-,TRBJ2-7,TRBV28,TRBD2
TGTGCCAGCAACCTCCGGGACAGAACACCTAAATCCTACGAGCAGTACTTC,CASNLRDRTPKSYEQYF,-,TRBJ2-7,TRBV6-4,TRBD1
TGTGCCAGCAGTGAAGACAGGGGGGCGGACTACGAGCAGTACTTC,CASSEDRGADYEQYF,-,TRBJ2-7,TRBV6-1,TRBD1
TGTGCCAGCAGCTCCGGACTAGCGGGTAGCTCCTACAATGAGCAGTTCTTC,CASSSGLAGSSYNEQFF,-,TRBJ2-1,TRBV7-3,TRBD2
TGTGCCAGCAGCGTAGGCGAGGGGGACAGTGATAATTCACCCCTCCACTTT,CASSVGEGDSDNSPLHF,-,TRBJ1-6,TRBV9,TRBD1
TGTGCCAGTAGTATCAGGGGGCGCGTCCCCGGGGAGCTGTTTTTT,CASSIRGRVPGELFF,-,TRBJ2-2,TRBV19,TRBD1
TGCGCCAGCAGCCCCGATGGAGGGTCCTACGAGCAGTACTTC,CASSPDGGSYEQYF,-,TRBJ2-7,TRBV5-1,-
TGCGCCAGCAGCTCTAGCGGTAGCACAGATACGCAGTATTTT,CASSSSGSTDTQYF,-,TRBJ2-3,TRBV5-1,TRBD2
TGTGCCAGTAGTATAGGTCTAGCGGGCCGGCAGCAGTACTTC,CASSIGLAGRQQYF,-,TRBJ2-7,TRBV19,TRBD2
TGTGCCAGCAGCTACGGGACAGGGGCCTACGAGCAGTACTTC,CASSYGTGAYEQYF,-,TRBJ2-7,TRBV7-3,TRBD1
TGTGCCAGCAGTTTATCGAGGACAGGTGCCGCCGAGCAGTACTTC,CASSLSRTGAAEQYF,few,TRBJ2-7,TRBV27,TRBD1
TGTGCCAGTAGTATACGACAGGGACTTAATGAGCAGTTCTTC,CASSIRQGLNEQFF,few,TRBJ2-1,TRBV19,-
TGCAGCGTTGAAGACCCAAACAGGGGGCAGATCTATGGCTACACCTTC,CSVEDPNRGQIYGYTF,-,TRBJ1-2,TRBV29-1,TRBD1
TGTGCTAGTGGTTTGGAGACTAGCGGCATTCATACGCAGTATTTT,CASGLETSGIHTQYF,-,TRBJ2-3,TRBV12-5,TRBD2
TGTGCCAGCAGTTTATGGGGAAACATTCAGTACTTC,CASSLWGNIQYF,-,TRBJ2-4,TRBV28,-
TGTGCCAGCAGCGTAGCTACAGCGGGAGAACCAGATACGCAGTATTTT,CASSVATAGEPDTQYF,medium-sized,TRBJ2-3,TRBV9,TRBD2